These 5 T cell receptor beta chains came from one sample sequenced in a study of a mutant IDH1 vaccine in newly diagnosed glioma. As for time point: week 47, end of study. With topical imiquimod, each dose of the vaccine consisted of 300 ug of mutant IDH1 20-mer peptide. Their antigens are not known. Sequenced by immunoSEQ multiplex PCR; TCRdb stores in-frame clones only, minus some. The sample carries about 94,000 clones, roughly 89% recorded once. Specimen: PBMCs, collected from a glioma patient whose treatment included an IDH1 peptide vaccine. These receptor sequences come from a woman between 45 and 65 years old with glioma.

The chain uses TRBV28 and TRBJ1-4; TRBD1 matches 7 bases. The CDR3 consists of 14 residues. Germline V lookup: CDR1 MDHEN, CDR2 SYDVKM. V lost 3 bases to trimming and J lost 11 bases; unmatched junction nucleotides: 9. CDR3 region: CASSFRGEGRKLFF. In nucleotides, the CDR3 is TGTGCCAGCAGTTTCAGGGGGGAAGGGAGGAAACTGTTTTTT.

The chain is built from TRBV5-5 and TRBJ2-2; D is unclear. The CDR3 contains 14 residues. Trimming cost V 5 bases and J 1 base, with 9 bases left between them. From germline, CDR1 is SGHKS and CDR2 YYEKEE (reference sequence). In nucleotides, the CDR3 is TGTGCCAGCAGGTTGTGGCGGAACACCGGGGAGCTGTTTTTT. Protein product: CASRLWRNTGELFF.

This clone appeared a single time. The CDR3 DNA reads TGTGCCAGCAGTTCGACTAGCGGGAGTGGGACAGATACGCAGTATTTT. This codes for CASSSTSGSGTDTQYF. The chain employs TRBV28 and TRBJ2-3, with 12 bases identical to TRBD2. Germline loops: CDR1 MDHEN, CDR2 SYDVKM. The CDR3 consists of 16 residues. J was trimmed by 3 bases and V by 4 bases; bases with no gene match: 5.

DNA for the CDR3: TGTGCCAGCAGTCACCTAGCGGGGAGTTACAATGAGCAGTTCTTC. As protein: CASSHLAGSYNEQFF. The chain joins TRBV6-4 to TRBJ2-1, with 9 bases matching TRBD2. V was clipped by 5 bases and J by 4 bases; unmatched bases: 6. CDR3 length: 15 residues. Germline CDR1 reads MRHNA; CDR2 reads SNTAGT.

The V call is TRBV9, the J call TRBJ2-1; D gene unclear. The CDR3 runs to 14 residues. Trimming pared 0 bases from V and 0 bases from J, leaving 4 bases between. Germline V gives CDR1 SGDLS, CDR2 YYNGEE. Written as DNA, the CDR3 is TGTGCCAGCAGCGTAGTTCCCTCCTACAATGAGCAGTTCTTC. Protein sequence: CASSVVPSYNEQFF.